A selection of T cell receptor beta chains follows, all from one sample in a study of control samples from healthy donors and cancer patients. Sequenced by immunoSEQ multiplex PCR; TCRdb stores in-frame clones only, minus some. The sample gives fewer than 200,000 clones, roughly 94% of which show up once; around 15% is in the top ten. The sequenced sample consisted of PBMCs. The receptors were gathered from a man in his 60s with colorectal cancer. The CDR3 runs from the conserved cysteine through the conserved F or W. The D gene is left open where the match is weak. Only part of the rows carry a size: once, few, many, or a class if the clone is expanded.

j_call: TRBJ2-7; clone_size: .; v_call: TRBV7-9; d_call: TRBD1; cdr3_nt: TGTGCCAGCAGCTTACAATCTACAGGGGCGAAGGGGGACGAGCAGTACTTC; cdr3_aa: CASSLQSTGAKGDEQYF
j_call: TRBJ2-2; clone_size: .; v_call: TRBV2; d_call: .; cdr3_nt: TGTGCCAGCAGGAACCTAGCGAACACCGGGGAGCTGTTTTTT; cdr3_aa: CASRNLANTGELFF
j_call: TRBJ2-2; clone_size: .; v_call: TRBV5-1; d_call: .; cdr3_nt: TGCGCCAGCAGCTACCGGGGAGCGAACACCGGGGAGCTGTTTTTT; cdr3_aa: CASSYRGANTGELFF
j_call: TRBJ2-7; clone_size: .; v_call: TRBV14; d_call: .; cdr3_nt: TGTGCCAGCAGCCTCCGGCAGGCGCCATTAGTCTACGAGCAGTACTTC; cdr3_aa: CASSLRQAPLVYEQYF
j_call: TRBJ2-3; clone_size: .; v_call: TRBV5-5; d_call: .; cdr3_nt: TGTGCCAGCAGCTTGGAGACTGCGACGGACAGCACAGATACGCAGTATTTT; cdr3_aa: CASSLETATDSTDTQYF
j_call: TRBJ2-1; clone_size: .; v_call: TRBV5-6; d_call: .; cdr3_nt: TGTGCCAGCAGCTTGGTCCAGACCGATGAGCAGTTCTTC; cdr3_aa: CASSLVQTDEQFF
j_call: TRBJ1-5; clone_size: .; v_call: TRBV27; d_call: .; cdr3_nt: TGTGCCAGCAGTTCCGGCAGGGTGAGCCTCAATCAGCCCCAGCATTTT; cdr3_aa: CASSSGRVSLNQPQHF
j_call: TRBJ1-2; clone_size: .; v_call: TRBV27; d_call: .; cdr3_nt: TGTGCCAGCAGTTTATCAGGTCTGGAATCAGCCACTAACTATGGCTACACCTTC; cdr3_aa: CASSLSGLESATNYGYTF
j_call: TRBJ2-7; clone_size: .; v_call: TRBV7-2; d_call: TRBD1; cdr3_nt: TGTGCCAGCAGCTTGGACAGGGGGAGTTACGAGCAGTACTTC; cdr3_aa: CASSLDRGSYEQYF
j_call: TRBJ2-5; clone_size: .; v_call: TRBV6-1; d_call: .; cdr3_nt: TGTGCCAGCAGTGAAATGGCCTCAAGCTCTGAGACCCAGTACTTC; cdr3_aa: CASSEMASSSETQYF
j_call: TRBJ2-3; clone_size: .; v_call: TRBV3-1/TRBV3-2; d_call: .; cdr3_nt: TGTGCCAGCAGCCTCTCACCATCTAGCACAGATACGCAGTATTTT; cdr3_aa: CASSLSPSSTDTQYF
j_call: TRBJ2-5; clone_size: .; v_call: TRBV27; d_call: TRBD1; cdr3_nt: TGTGCCAGCAGGCCACAGGGGGCCCAAGAGACCCAGTACTTC; cdr3_aa: CASRPQGAQETQYF
j_call: TRBJ1-1; clone_size: .; v_call: TRBV19; d_call: .; cdr3_nt: TGTGCCAGTAGTATAGGGGGAAAAAGGGTGAACACTGAAGCTTTCTTT; cdr3_aa: CASSIGGKRVNTEAFF
j_call: TRBJ2-7; clone_size: .; v_call: TRBV19; d_call: .; cdr3_nt: TGTGCCAGTAGTATGGGTCGGGACTCGAGCTCCTACGAGCAGTACTTC; cdr3_aa: CASSMGRDSSSYEQYF
j_call: TRBJ1-1; clone_size: .; v_call: TRBV21-1; d_call: .; cdr3_nt: TGTGCCAGCAGCAAATGTACAGGGGGAACTGAAGCTTTCTTT; cdr3_aa: CASSKCTGGTEAFF
j_call: TRBJ1-2; clone_size: .; v_call: TRBV6-2/TRBV6-3; d_call: TRBD1; cdr3_nt: TGTGCCAGCAGTCGACAGGGGGCATGGGGCTACACCTTC; cdr3_aa: CASSRQGAWGYTF
j_call: TRBJ2-3; clone_size: .; v_call: TRBV19; d_call: .; cdr3_nt: TGTGCCAGTACGAGGTCCCGAGGGCGCACAGATACGCAGTATTTT; cdr3_aa: CASTRSRGRTDTQYF
j_call: TRBJ2-3; clone_size: .; v_call: TRBV6-2/TRBV6-3; d_call: .; cdr3_nt: TGTGCCAGCAGCCCTACGGGGGATACGCAGTATTTT; cdr3_aa: CASSPTGDTQYF
j_call: TRBJ1-2; clone_size: .; v_call: TRBV7-2; d_call: .; cdr3_nt: TGTGCCAGCAGCGCATCCCAGGGAGGGGATAACTATGGCTACACCTTC; cdr3_aa: CASSASQGGDNYGYTF
j_call: TRBJ1-1; clone_size: .; v_call: TRBV5-1; d_call: .; cdr3_nt: TGCGCCAGCAGCTTGGGGCCCAGGGCGAACACTGAAGCTTTCTTT; cdr3_aa: CASSLGPRANTEAFF
j_call: TRBJ1-2; clone_size: .; v_call: TRBV12-3/TRBV12-4; d_call: .; cdr3_nt: TGTGCCAGCAGTTTACGCAAAAACTATGGCTACACCTTC; cdr3_aa: CASSLRKNYGYTF
j_call: TRBJ2-1; clone_size: .; v_call: TRBV29-1; d_call: .; cdr3_nt: TGCAGCGTTGAAAGGGTCACTGAGCAGTTCTTC; cdr3_aa: CSVERVTEQFF
j_call: TRBJ1-1; clone_size: once; v_call: TRBV28; d_call: TRBD1; cdr3_nt: TGTGCCAGCAGTTCAACAGGGGACACTGAAGCTTTCTTT; cdr3_aa: CASSSTGDTEAFF
j_call: TRBJ2-1; clone_size: .; v_call: TRBV9; d_call: TRBD2; cdr3_nt: TGTGCCAGCAGCGTAGGTGGGGGGGGTCTCGATGAGCAGTTCTTC; cdr3_aa: CASSVGGGGLDEQFF
j_call: TRBJ2-1; clone_size: .; v_call: TRBV11-3; d_call: TRBD2; cdr3_nt: TGTGCCAGCAGCTTAGATTGGAGCGGGGGGGCAGACAATGAGCAGTTCTTC; cdr3_aa: CASSLDWSGGADNEQFF
j_call: TRBJ1-5; clone_size: .; v_call: TRBV24-1; d_call: .; cdr3_nt: TGTGCCACCCACAGGGTGTATCAGCCCCAGCATTTT; cdr3_aa: CATHRVYQPQHF
j_call: TRBJ1-1; clone_size: .; v_call: TRBV6-2/TRBV6-3; d_call: TRBD1; cdr3_nt: TGTGCCAGCAGCGAGGTCCAGACAGGGGGCGCGGACACTGAAGCTTTCTTT; cdr3_aa: CASSEVQTGGADTEAFF
j_call: TRBJ2-7; clone_size: .; v_call: TRBV10-3; d_call: TRBD2; cdr3_nt: TGTGCCATCAGTGAAGAGTTTAGCGGGGGGGCGGCGACGATCCGGCAGTACTTC; cdr3_aa: CAISEEFSGGAATIRQYF
j_call: TRBJ2-4; clone_size: .; v_call: TRBV4-1; d_call: TRBD1; cdr3_nt: TGCGCCAGCAGCCAAGATTTCCTCAGGGGGCCCAAAAACATTCAGTACTTC; cdr3_aa: CASSQDFLRGPKNIQYF
j_call: TRBJ1-2; clone_size: .; v_call: TRBV10-3; d_call: .; cdr3_nt: TGTGCCATCAGTGAGCAGGCAGGAACCGCTCCCTATGGCTACACCTTC; cdr3_aa: CAISEQAGTAPYGYTF
j_call: TRBJ2-3; clone_size: .; v_call: TRBV19; d_call: .; cdr3_nt: TGTGCCAGTAGCGACGGGCTTCCACCCACAGATACGCAGTATTTT; cdr3_aa: CASSDGLPPTDTQYF
j_call: TRBJ2-3; clone_size: once; v_call: TRBV18; d_call: .; cdr3_nt: TGTGCCAGCTCACCACGCGGAGGGGGACCAGATACGCAGTATTTT; cdr3_aa: CASSPRGGGPDTQYF
j_call: TRBJ2-3; clone_size: .; v_call: TRBV4-3; d_call: .; cdr3_nt: TGCGCCAGCAGCCAAGGCCCGACAGGTAAGCCCTTTGGGGGCACAGATACGCAGTATTTT; cdr3_aa: CASSQGPTGKPFGGTDTQYF
j_call: TRBJ1-1; clone_size: once; v_call: TRBV29-1; d_call: .; cdr3_nt: TGCAGCGCCGATTCATACACTGAAGCTTTCTTT; cdr3_aa: CSADSYTEAFF
j_call: TRBJ2-7; clone_size: .; v_call: TRBV21-1; d_call: .; cdr3_nt: TGTGCCAGCAGCAAAGCCGACTTGGGGGAGCAGTACTTC; cdr3_aa: CASSKADLGEQYF
j_call: TRBJ2-1; clone_size: .; v_call: TRBV11-3; d_call: TRBD1; cdr3_nt: TGTGCCAGCAGCTTAAGACAGGGGGATAGTGAGCAGTTCTTC; cdr3_aa: CASSLRQGDSEQFF
j_call: TRBJ1-2; clone_size: .; v_call: TRBV29-1; d_call: TRBD1; cdr3_nt: TGCAGCGCCGGCACAGGGGAGAACTATGGCTACACCTTC; cdr3_aa: CSAGTGENYGYTF
j_call: TRBJ2-7; clone_size: once; v_call: TRBV5-6; d_call: TRBD1; cdr3_nt: TGTGCCAGCAGCTTGTCGGACAGGGGTTCGGACGAGCAGTACTTC; cdr3_aa: CASSLSDRGSDEQYF
j_call: TRBJ1-2; clone_size: .; v_call: TRBV7-9; d_call: TRBD1; cdr3_nt: TGTGCCAGCAGCTCCGGACAGGGGGCGCGAGATGGCTACACCTTC; cdr3_aa: CASSSGQGARDGYTF
j_call: TRBJ2-5; clone_size: .; v_call: TRBV6-6; d_call: .; cdr3_nt: TGTGCCAGCTCTCGGAGGGAGCTTGCATCCCAGTACTTC; cdr3_aa: CASSRRELASQYF
j_call: TRBJ1-4; clone_size: .; v_call: TRBV19; d_call: .; cdr3_nt: TGTGCCAGTAGTGCCACAGGGAATGAAAAACTGTTTTTT; cdr3_aa: CASSATGNEKLFF
j_call: TRBJ1-4; clone_size: .; v_call: TRBV25-1; d_call: .; cdr3_nt: TGTGCCAGCATACGTAGGGGGGTTGCTAAATGGGAAAAACTGTTTTTT; cdr3_aa: CASIRRGVAKWEKLFF
j_call: TRBJ1-5; clone_size: .; v_call: TRBV7-7; d_call: .; cdr3_nt: TGTGCCAGCAGCTTAGTCTTTGGCCAGCCCCAGCATTTT; cdr3_aa: CASSLVFGQPQHF
j_call: TRBJ1-1; clone_size: .; v_call: TRBV3-1/TRBV3-2; d_call: .; cdr3_nt: TGTGCCAGCAGCCGACAAAGGGACACTGAAGCTTTCTTT; cdr3_aa: CASSRQRDTEAFF
j_call: TRBJ2-3; clone_size: .; v_call: TRBV24-1; d_call: TRBD1; cdr3_nt: TGTGCCACCAGTGAGCCACAGGGGGCGAGGGGCACAGATACGCAGTATTTT; cdr3_aa: CATSEPQGARGTDTQYF
j_call: TRBJ1-2; clone_size: .; v_call: TRBV18; d_call: .; cdr3_nt: TGTGCCAGCTCACGGGACACCACTAACTATGGCTACACCTTC; cdr3_aa: CASSRDTTNYGYTF
j_call: TRBJ1-2; clone_size: .; v_call: TRBV3-1/TRBV3-2; d_call: TRBD1; cdr3_nt: TGTGCCAGCAGCCAAGTGGCCGGGACAGGGGCAAATGGCTACACCTTC; cdr3_aa: CASSQVAGTGANGYTF
j_call: TRBJ2-3; clone_size: .; v_call: TRBV11-2; d_call: TRBD2; cdr3_nt: TGTGCCAGCAGCTTAGGGACTAGCGGATCTCACACAGATACGCAGTATTTT; cdr3_aa: CASSLGTSGSHTDTQYF
j_call: TRBJ1-5; clone_size: once; v_call: TRBV7-9; d_call: .; cdr3_nt: TGTGCCAGCAGCTTAGGTGATCAGCCCCAGCATTTT; cdr3_aa: CASSLGDQPQHF